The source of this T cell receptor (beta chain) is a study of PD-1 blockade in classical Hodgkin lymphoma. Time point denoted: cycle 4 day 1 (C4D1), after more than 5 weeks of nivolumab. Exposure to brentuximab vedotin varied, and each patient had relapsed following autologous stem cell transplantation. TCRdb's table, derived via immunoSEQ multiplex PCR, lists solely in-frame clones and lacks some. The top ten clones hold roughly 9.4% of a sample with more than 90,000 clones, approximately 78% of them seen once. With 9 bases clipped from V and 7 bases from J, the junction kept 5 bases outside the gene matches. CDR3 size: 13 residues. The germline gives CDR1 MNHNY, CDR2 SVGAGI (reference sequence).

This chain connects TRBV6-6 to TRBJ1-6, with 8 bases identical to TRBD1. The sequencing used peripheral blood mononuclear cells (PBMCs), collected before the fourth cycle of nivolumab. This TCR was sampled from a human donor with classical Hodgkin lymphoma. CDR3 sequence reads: CASRTGTNSPLHF. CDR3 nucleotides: TGTGCCAGTAGGACAGGGACGAATTCACCCCTCCACTTT.